What follows are 32 T cell receptor beta chains derived from one specimen sequenced in a study of cytomegalovirus exposure and HLA in healthy donors. PCR amplification relied on 60 Vbeta primers (plus 13 Jbeta primers). Using immunoSEQ multiplex PCR, the repertoire was profiled, and TCRdb retains in-frame clones only, with some absent. The sample has under 150,000 clones, about 83% seen once. Sequenced input: PBMCs. The receptors were gathered from a man aged 25 to 45 in good health and CMV-seronegative.

The J gene is TRBJ2-1, the V gene TRBV5-4, with 10 bases matching TRBD2. Germline V gene sequence: CDR1 SGHNT, CDR2 YYREEE (reference sequence). With V trimmed by 3 bases and J by 9 bases, 15 bases remained unmatched. This CDR3 is built from 17 residues. This chain's CDR3 is CASSSPRGASGSSEQFF. The CDR3 bases are TGTGCCAGCAGCTCTCCTCGGGGGGCTAGCGGGAGCAGTGAGCAGTTCTTC. Supplemented by reference TRBV5-4 and TRBJ2-1, the full variable domain reads ETGVTQSPTHLIKTRGQQVTLRCSSQSGHNTVSWYQQALGQGPQFIFQYYREEENGRGNFPPRFSGLQFPNYSSELNVNALELDDSALYLCASSSPRGASGSSEQFFGPGTRLTVL.

The chain joins TRBV5-5 to TRBJ2-7; TRBD2 might be the D (5 bases). In germline, CDR1 is SGHKS, CDR2 YYEKEE (reference sequence). The CDR3 has 13 amino acids. V lost 0 bases, J lost 6 bases, and 10 bases lay in between. The CDR3 region is CASSLGVGAEQYF. The CDR3 nucleotides are TGTGCCAGCAGCTTGGGGGTGGGAGCCGAGCAGTACTTC.

This clone was seen a handful of times. The rearrangement joins TRBV27 to TRBJ1-1; the D is unclear. V gave up 1 base and J gave up 0 bases, with 6 bases separating them. Germline lookup yields CDR1 MNHEY and CDR2 SMNVEV (reference sequence). The CDR3 spans 14 residues. In nucleotides, the CDR3 is TGTGCCAGCAGTTTATTAGCAGTGAACACTGAAGCTTTCTTT. This gives the protein CASSLLAVNTEAFF.

The chain couples TRBV20-1 to TRBJ1-4, with unresolved D. Trimming cost V 0 bases and J 8 bases, with 4 bases left between them. The CDR3 contains 11 residues. Looked up from germline, CDR1 is DFQATT and CDR2 is SNEGSKA (reference sequence). The CDR3, as DNA: TGCAGTGCTAGAGATATAGAAAAACTGTTTTTT. This sequence encodes CSARDIEKLFF.

J is TRBJ1-2 and V is TRBV27; tentative D call: TRBD1 (6 bases). There are 15 residues in the CDR3. Germline V CDR1 and CDR2: MNHEY, SMNVEV (reference sequence). Deletions cut 0 bases from V and 1 base from J, with 9 bases between. This chain's CDR3 is CASSLSPGVNYGYTF. The CDR3 DNA sequence: TGTGCCAGCAGTTTATCTCCAGGGGTTAACTATGGCTACACCTTC.

The chain recombines TRBV6-1 with TRBJ2-2; D remains ambiguous. Trimming stripped 7 bases from V and 4 bases from J, with 13 bases between. In germline, CDR1 is MNHNS, CDR2 SASEGT. There are 14 residues in the CDR3. The CDR3 DNA reads as TGTGCCAGCAACTACATGCCTAGCACCGGGGAGCTGTTTTTT. This gives the protein CASNYMPSTGELFF.

V usage is TRBV11-2 and J usage is TRBJ2-2; 11 bases are shared with TRBD1. V shed 5 bases and J 6 bases; nucleotides not matched to a gene: 11. This CDR3 spans 17 amino acids. CDR1 is SGHAT, CDR2 FQNNGV, per germline. The CDR3 region is CASSPRRTGGIAGELFF. CDR3 nucleotides: TGTGCCAGCAGCCCCAGACGGACAGGGGGCATTGCCGGGGAGCTGTTTTTT.

V is TRBV6-1 and J is TRBJ2-1, with TRBD2 matching 9 bases. V dropped 2 bases and J dropped 9; count of bases not matched to a gene: 11. CDR1 and CDR2 (germline): MNHNS, SASEGT. The CDR3 length is 16 residues. This CDR3 reads CASSELLAGVLSEQFF. The CDR3 nucleotides read TGTGCCAGCAGTGAACTCTTAGCGGGGGTTCTCAGTGAGCAGTTCTTC.

This clone was seen only a few times. The chain joins TRBV5-6 to TRBJ2-5; tentatively, D is TRBD2 (6 bases). Trimming took off 0 bases at V and 3 bases at J, with 18 bases between the two ends. Germline values: CDR1 SGHDT, CDR2 YYEEEE. The CDR3 is 17 residues long. The CDR3 DNA reads TGTGCCAGCAGCTTGGTTGTGGCCGGGGGTCTGGAAGAGACCCAGTACTTC. Translation gives CASSLVVAGGLEETQYF. The full variable domain, rest sourced from reference TRBV5-6 and TRBJ2-5, is DAGVTQSPTHLIKTRGQQVTLRCSPKSGHDTVSWYQQALGQGPQFIFQYYEEEERQRGNFPDRFSGHQFPNYSSELNVNALLLGDSALYLCASSLVVAGGLEETQYFGPGTRLLVL.

The rearrangement joins TRBV5-1 to TRBJ2-2, with 11 bases fitting TRBD2. The CDR3 extends over 17 amino acids. The V gene end was trimmed by 0 bases and the J gene end by 4 bases; junction bases not matched to a gene: 5. From germline, CDR1 is SGHRS and CDR2 YFSETQ. CDR3 DNA: TGCGCCAGCAGCTTGGGAGGGACTAGCGGCCTCACCGGGGAGCTGTTTTTT. Translating it yields CASSLGGTSGLTGELFF. Together with reference TRBV5-1 and TRBJ2-2, the CDR3 gives the full variable domain: KAGVTQTPRYLIKTRGQQVTLSCSPISGHRSVSWYQQTPGQGLQFLFEYFSETQRNKGNFPGRFSGRQFSNSRSEMNVSTLELGDSALYLCASSLGGTSGLTGELFFGEGSRLTVL.

The chain joins TRBV27 to TRBJ1-4; TRBD1 is a possible D gene (6 bases). V was shortened by 3 bases and J by 7 bases, with 12 bases between the two germline ends. This CDR3 contains 14 residues. Germline-derived CDR1 and CDR2 are MNHEY and SMNVEV (reference sequence). The DNA of the CDR3 is TGTGCCAGCAGTTTTAGGGGGAGTGGTGAAAAACTGTTTTTT. It encodes CASSFRGSGEKLFF.

This chain links TRBV27 with TRBJ1-6; D call uncertain. Trimming took 3 bases from V and 0 from J, leaving 6 bases between them. Germline CDR1 reads MNHEY; CDR2 reads SMNVEV (reference sequence). CDR3 size: 15 residues. CDR3 DNA: TGTGCCAGCAGTTTCATTAGCTCCTATAATTCACCCCTCCACTTT. Residues: CASSFISSYNSPLHF.

The CDR3 DNA follows: TGTGCCTGGTTTCGGGGAGATACGCAGTATTTT. This sequence encodes CAWFRGDTQYF. The V gene is TRBV30, the J gene TRBJ2-3, with D maybe TRBD2 (5 bases). The CDR3 sequence is 11 residues long. Germline CDR1 GTSNPN, CDR2 SVGIG (reference sequence). Trimming shortened V by 5 bases and J by 5 bases, and 8 bases separated the two germline ends. Based on the CDR3 plus reference TRBV30 and TRBJ2-3, the full variable domain is SQTIHQWPATLVQPVGSPLSLECTVEGTSNPNLYWYRQAAGRGLQLLFYSVGIGQISSEVPQNLSASRPQDRQFILSSKKLLLSDSGFYLCAWFRGDTQYFGPGTRLTVL.

The chain uses TRBV30 and TRBJ1-5, with 12 nucleotides matching TRBD1. This CDR3 contains 15 residues. Per germline, CDR1 GTSNPN and CDR2 SVGIG (reference sequence). V shed 5 bases and J 6 bases; nucleotides not matched to a gene: 8. CDR3 residues: CAWGTGGEGGQPQHF. The CDR3, as DNA: TGTGCCTGGGGGACAGGGGGCGAGGGAGGTCAGCCCCAGCATTTT.

The genes are TRBV6-5 and TRBJ1-1, with D possibly being TRBD1 (5 bases). The germline gives CDR1 MNHEY, CDR2 SVGAGI. CDR3 length: 13 amino acids. Trimming left V 2 bases short and J 10 bases short, with 14 bases between. CDR3 protein: CASSYGWSGGAFF. CDR3 nucleotide sequence: TGTGCCAGCAGTTACGGGTGGTCCGGGGGAGCTTTCTTT.

V gene TRBV6-6 combines with J gene TRBJ1-5; D gene uncertain. V lost 6 bases to trimming and J lost 5 bases, with 17 bases between them. This CDR3 spans 15 amino acids. Germline CDR1 reads MNHNY; CDR2 reads SVGAGI (reference sequence). CDR3 sequence reads: CASSLRTGEDQPQHF. The CDR3 DNA follows: TGTGCCAGCAGCCTAAGGACTGGGGAAGATCAGCCCCAGCATTTT.

This rearrangement joins TRBV30 to TRBJ2-1; possible D gene TRBD2, 6 bases. This CDR3 contains 15 residues. V was clipped by 2 bases and J by 5 bases, with 16 bases between them. Germline CDR1 is GTSNPN and CDR2 is SVGIG (reference sequence). The CDR3 reads CAWSNPSSVNNEQFF. Here the CDR3 DNA reads TGTGCCTGGAGTAACCCCTCTAGCGTAAACAATGAGCAGTTCTTC. The variable domain in full, with the rest retrieved from reference TRBV30 and TRBJ2-1, is SQTIHQWPATLVQPVGSPLSLECTVEGTSNPNLYWYRQAAGRGLQLLFYSVGIGQISSEVPQNLSASRPQDRQFILSSKKLLLSDSGFYLCAWSNPSSVNNEQFFGPGTRLTVL.

V usage is TRBV7-9 and J usage is TRBJ1-1; 10 bases align to TRBD1. V lost 5 bases, J lost 7 bases, and 7 bases stayed unmatched. The CDR3 is 14 residues long. The germline V gene has CDR1 SEHNR and CDR2 FQNEAQ (reference sequence). The CDR3 is CASSPTGGADEAFF. CDR3 bases: TGTGCCAGCAGCCCGACAGGGGGCGCGGATGAAGCTTTCTTT.

This clone turned up a few times. CDR3 bases: TGTGCCAGCAGTCCTCTAGCACCAGAATACACCGGGGAGCTGTTTTTT. This codes for CASSPLAPEYTGELFF. The V and J genes are TRBV6-6 and TRBJ2-2; D may be TRBD2 (5 bases). V was clipped by 5 bases and J by 3 bases, with 16 bases between them. Germline lookup yields CDR1 MNHNY and CDR2 SVGAGI (reference sequence). CDR3 length: 16 residues.

Only a few counts were recorded for this clone. The V call is TRBV25-1, the J call TRBJ2-3, with 9 bases identical to TRBD2. In germline, CDR1 is MGHDK, CDR2 SYGVNS. This CDR3 spans 14 amino acids. The V and J ends lost 5 bases and 2 bases, in that order; junction bases with no gene match: 2. The CDR3 is CASSLAGNTDTQYF. In nucleotides, the CDR3 is TGTGCCAGCAGTCTAGCGGGAAACACAGATACGCAGTATTTT. Together with reference TRBV25-1 and TRBJ2-3, the CDR3 gives the full variable domain: EADIYQTPRYLVIGTGKKITLECSQTMGHDKMYWYQQDPGMELHLIHYSYGVNSTEKGDLSSESTVSRIRTEHFPLTLESARPSHTSQYLCASSLAGNTDTQYFGPGTRLTVL.

The genes are TRBV4-1 and TRBJ1-4; 11 bases agree with TRBD1. Germline CDR1 is MGHRA and CDR2 is YSYEKL. V was pared by 3 bases and J by 4 bases, with 13 bases of the junction left unmatched. This CDR3 spans 19 amino acids. CDR3 sequence (DNA): TGCGCCAGCAGCCAGGGAGGACAGGGGGCGGTCGGGTTTAATGAAAAACTGTTTTTT. It encodes CASSQGGQGAVGFNEKLFF.

This clone was counted a few times. The chain employs TRBV6-5 and TRBJ1-1, with 8 bases that match TRBD1. The CDR3 is 15 amino acids. The junction had 9 bases not matched to a gene; V was cut back by 4 bases and J by 5 bases. Germline CDR1 MNHEY, CDR2 SVGAGI. CDR3 in DNA: TGTGCCAGCAGTTCCACCAGGGGGCGGGGGACTGAAGCTTTCTTT. Residues: CASSSTRGRGTEAFF.

The CDR3 is CASGLQVGYTEAFF. Written as DNA, the CDR3 is TGTGCCAGTGGTTTACAGGTGGGGTACACTGAAGCTTTCTTT. The chain carries TRBV6-1 and TRBJ1-1; D might be TRBD1 (5 bases). Germline V gene data show CDR1 as MNHNS and CDR2 as SASEGT. The CDR3 consists of 14 residues. V shed 9 bases and J shed 3 bases, with 17 bases lying between them.

The gene calls are TRBV18 and TRBJ1-1; tentative D call: TRBD1 (6 bases). V lost 2 bases to trimming and J lost 6 bases, with 16 bases between them. The CDR3 totals 15 residues. Germline values: CDR1 KGHSH, CDR2 LQKENI. This chain's CDR3 is CASSPVGGGFAEAFF. CDR3 DNA: TGTGCCAGCTCACCAGTAGGGGGGGGATTTGCTGAAGCTTTCTTT.

This rearrangement joins TRBV5-1 to TRBJ2-3, with 7 positions matching TRBD1. This CDR3 region has 16 residues. Germline lookup yields CDR1 SGHRS and CDR2 YFSETQ. The V gene end was trimmed by 5 bases and the J gene end by 0 bases; junction bases not matched to a gene: 9. The CDR3 spells CASSYGQAISTDTQYF. In nucleotides, the CDR3 is TGCGCCAGCAGTTACGGACAGGCGATAAGCACAGATACGCAGTATTTT.

The chain is built from TRBV7-6 and TRBJ1-3; 7 bases match TRBD1. The germline CDR1 and CDR2 sequences are SGHVS and FNYEAQ. With V trimmed by 5 bases and J by 0 bases, 7 bases remained unmatched. The CDR3 has 16 residues. For the CDR3, the DNA is TGTGCCAGCAGCATCGGACAGGCCCTCTCTGGAAACACCATATATTTT. Amino acid sequence: CASSIGQALSGNTIYF.

This clone was detected a few times. The gene calls are TRBV18 and TRBJ2-5, with D maybe TRBD1 (6 bases). Looked up from germline, CDR1 is KGHSH and CDR2 is LQKENI. The CDR3 is 15 amino acids. The V and J ends lost 0 bases and 5 bases respectively, with 13 bases between them. The CDR3 protein is CASSPPGAGDETQYF. CDR3 nucleotide sequence: TGTGCCAGCTCACCACCTGGCGCAGGGGATGAGACCCAGTACTTC.

This chain connects TRBV5-4 to TRBJ2-3, with 8 bases fitting TRBD2. CDR3 length: 16 amino acids. The V gene's germline CDR1 is SGHNT and CDR2 YYREEE (reference sequence). V dropped 5 bases and J dropped 3; count of bases not matched to a gene: 11. The CDR3 DNA is TGTGCCAGCAGACCAACAGCGGGAGCGGGTACAGATACGCAGTATTTT. Protein: CASRPTAGAGTDTQYF.

This clone occurred once. The rearrangement joins TRBV20-1 to TRBJ2-5; D remains unclear. TRBJ2-7 explains the end of the DNA better; the J call may be wrong. CDR3 length equals 9 residues. Germline-derived CDR1 and CDR2 are DFQATT and SNEGSKA (reference sequence). The CDR3 loop is CSATREQYF. CDR3 DNA: TGCAGTGCCACCCGCGAGCAGTACTTC.

The chain recombines TRBV4-1 with TRBJ2-3; 10 bases are a match to TRBD2. V lost 1 base, J lost 0 bases, and 10 bases stayed unmatched. Per germline, CDR1 MGHRA and CDR2 YSYEKL. The CDR3 is 19 residues long. The DNA of the CDR3 is TGCGCCAGCAGCCAAGGGTGGCTAGCGGGAGCTTCGAGCACAGATACGCAGTATTTT. The encoded protein is CASSQGWLAGASSTDTQYF.

DNA for the CDR3: TGTGCCAGCAGCTTTGATGGGACAGGGAGGGCGATTAAGCAGCCCCAGCATTTT. It is translated as CASSFDGTGRAIKQPQHF. This chain links TRBV7-9 with TRBJ1-5, with 9 bases fitting TRBD1. The CDR3 spans 18 residues. Per germline, CDR1 SEHNR and CDR2 FQNEAQ (reference sequence). V gave up 3 bases and J gave up 7 bases; unmatched junction bases: 16.

This clone was picked up one time. The chain has TRBV30 and TRBJ2-4, with D possibly TRBD1 on 5 matching bases. V lost 5 bases to trimming and J lost 0 bases, with 14 bases between them. The CDR3 covers 15 residues. CDR1 is GTSNPN, CDR2 SVGIG, per germline (reference sequence). The CDR3 loop reads CAWEDSVLAKNIQYF. CDR3 coding DNA: TGTGCCTGGGAAGACAGTGTCCTAGCCAAAAACATTCAGTACTTC. The full variable domain, its missing parts supplied by reference TRBV30 and TRBJ2-4, is SQTIHQWPATLVQPVGSPLSLECTVEGTSNPNLYWYRQAAGRGLQLLFYSVGIGQISSEVPQNLSASRPQDRQFILSSKKLLLSDSGFYLCAWEDSVLAKNIQYFGAGTRLSVL.